This T cell receptor (beta chain) appears in the sequencing data of a study of OX40 agonist ivuxolimab in advanced cancers. About the study: Prior checkpoint blockade (anti-PD-1, anti-PD-L1 or anti-CTLA-4) was permitted; 40% had it.

Assay: immunoSEQ multiplex PCR; the TCRdb copy retains only in-frame clones and omits some. The data show 73,000 or so clones, roughly 80% seen once. Study-wide results and caveats: Nonresponders included some who also had low normalized T-cell clonal expansion.

The CDR3 contains 17 residues. V lost 5 bases and J lost 5; bases outside the gene matches: 16. Germline CDR1 MRHNA, CDR2 SNTAGT. Concerning this clone itself: The antigen is undetermined.

The clonotype comes from an adult with an advanced solid tumor such as melanoma, head and neck, liver or kidney cancer. Sequenced material: CD4+ or CD8+ T cells sorted from blood, taken in a trial of the OX40 agonist ivuxolimab. The V gene is TRBV6-4, the J gene TRBJ1-2; 8 nucleotides line up with TRBD1. The CDR3 DNA is TGTGCCAGCAGTCCCCGGACAGGGTACGAAGCGGATTATGGCTACACCTTC. This encodes CASSPRTGYEADYGYTF.